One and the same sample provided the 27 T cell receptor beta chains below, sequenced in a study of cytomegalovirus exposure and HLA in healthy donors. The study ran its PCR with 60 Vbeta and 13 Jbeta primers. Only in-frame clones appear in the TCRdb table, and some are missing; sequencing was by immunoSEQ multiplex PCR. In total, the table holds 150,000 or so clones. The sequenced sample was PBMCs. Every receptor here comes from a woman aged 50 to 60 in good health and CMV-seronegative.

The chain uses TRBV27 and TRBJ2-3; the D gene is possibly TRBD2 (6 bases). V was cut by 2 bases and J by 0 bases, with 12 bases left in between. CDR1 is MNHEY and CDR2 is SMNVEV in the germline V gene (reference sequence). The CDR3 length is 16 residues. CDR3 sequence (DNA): TGTGCCAGCAGTTTACTAGCGTGGAGTAGCACAGATACGCAGTATTTT. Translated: CASSLLAWSSTDTQYF.

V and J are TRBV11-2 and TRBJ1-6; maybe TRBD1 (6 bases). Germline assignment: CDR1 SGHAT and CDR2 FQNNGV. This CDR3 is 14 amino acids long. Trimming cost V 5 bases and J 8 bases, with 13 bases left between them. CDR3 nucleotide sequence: TGTGCCAGCAGCCCCGAGCAGGGGTATTCACCCCTCCACTTT. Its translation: CASSPEQGYSPLHF.

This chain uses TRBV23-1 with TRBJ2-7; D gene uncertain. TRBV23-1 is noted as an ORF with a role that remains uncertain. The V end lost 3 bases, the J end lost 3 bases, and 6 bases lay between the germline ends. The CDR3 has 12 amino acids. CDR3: CASSHLYYEQYF. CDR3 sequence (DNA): TGCGCCAGCAGTCACCTATACTACGAGCAGTACTTC.

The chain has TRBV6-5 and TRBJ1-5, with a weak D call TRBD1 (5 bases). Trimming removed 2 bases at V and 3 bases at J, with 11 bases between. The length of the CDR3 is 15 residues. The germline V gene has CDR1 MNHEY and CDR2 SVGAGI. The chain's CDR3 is CASSYAGGSNQPQHF. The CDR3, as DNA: TGTGCCAGCAGTTACGCGGGGGGTTCCAATCAGCCCCAGCATTTT.

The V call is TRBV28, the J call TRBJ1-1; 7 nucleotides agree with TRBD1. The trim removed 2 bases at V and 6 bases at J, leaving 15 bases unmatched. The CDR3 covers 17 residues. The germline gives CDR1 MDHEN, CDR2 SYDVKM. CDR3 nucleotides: TGTGCCAGCAGTTTAGGTCCTCCTTGGATCGGGACAGCTGAAGCTTTCTTT. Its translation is CASSLGPPWIGTAEAFF.

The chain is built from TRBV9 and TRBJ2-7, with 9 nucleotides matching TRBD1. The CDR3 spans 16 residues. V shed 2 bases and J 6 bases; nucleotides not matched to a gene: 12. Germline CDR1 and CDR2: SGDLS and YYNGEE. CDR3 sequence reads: CASSVRLRDRVSEQYF. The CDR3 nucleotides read TGTGCCAGCAGCGTCCGACTCCGGGACAGGGTATCCGAGCAGTACTTC.

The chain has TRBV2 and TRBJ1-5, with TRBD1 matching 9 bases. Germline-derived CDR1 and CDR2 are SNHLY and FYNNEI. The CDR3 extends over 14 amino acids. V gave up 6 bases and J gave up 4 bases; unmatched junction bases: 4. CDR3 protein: CASSADRGNQPQHF. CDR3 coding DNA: TGTGCCAGCAGCGCAGACAGGGGGAATCAGCCCCAGCATTTT.

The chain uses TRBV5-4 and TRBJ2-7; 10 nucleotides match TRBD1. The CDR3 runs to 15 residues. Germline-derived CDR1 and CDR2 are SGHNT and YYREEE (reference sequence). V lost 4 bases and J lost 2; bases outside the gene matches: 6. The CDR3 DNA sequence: TGTGCCAGCAGCCCCCGGGACAGGGGTACCTACGAGCAGTACTTC. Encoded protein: CASSPRDRGTYEQYF.

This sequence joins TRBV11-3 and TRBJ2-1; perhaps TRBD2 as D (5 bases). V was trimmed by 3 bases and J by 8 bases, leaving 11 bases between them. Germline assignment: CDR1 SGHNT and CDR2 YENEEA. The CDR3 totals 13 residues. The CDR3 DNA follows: TGTGCCAGCAGCTTCCCCACTAGTGATGAGCAGTTCTTC. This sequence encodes CASSFPTSDEQFF.

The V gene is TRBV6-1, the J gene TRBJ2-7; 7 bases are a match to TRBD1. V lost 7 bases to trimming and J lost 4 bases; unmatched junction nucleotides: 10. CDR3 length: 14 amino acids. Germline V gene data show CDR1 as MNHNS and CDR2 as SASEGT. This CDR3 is CASTWGQIVYEQYF. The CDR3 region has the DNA TGTGCCAGCACCTGGGGACAGATCGTTTACGAGCAGTACTTC.

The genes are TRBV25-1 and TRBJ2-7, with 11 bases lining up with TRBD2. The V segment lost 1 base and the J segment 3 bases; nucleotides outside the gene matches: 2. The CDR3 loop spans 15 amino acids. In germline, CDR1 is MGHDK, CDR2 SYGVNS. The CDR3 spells CASSELGTSGYEQYF. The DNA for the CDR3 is TGTGCCAGCAGTGAATTGGGGACTAGCGGCTACGAGCAGTACTTC.

DNA of the CDR3: TGTGCCACCAGCAGAGTGCAGGGGCCGGGGCAGTACTTC. The encoded protein is CATSRVQGPGQYF. The chain uses TRBV15 and TRBJ2-7, with TRBD1 as a possible D gene (6 bases). CDR3 length equals 13 residues. CDR1 is LNHNV, CDR2 YYDKDF, per germline (reference sequence). Trimming took off 1 base at V and 9 bases at J, with 13 bases between the two ends.

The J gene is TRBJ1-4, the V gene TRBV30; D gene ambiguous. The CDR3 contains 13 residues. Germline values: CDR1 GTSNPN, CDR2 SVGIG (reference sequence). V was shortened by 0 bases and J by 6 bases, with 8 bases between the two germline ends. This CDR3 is CAWSVSPYEKLFF. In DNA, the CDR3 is TGTGCCTGGAGTGTGAGTCCTTATGAAAAACTGTTTTTT.

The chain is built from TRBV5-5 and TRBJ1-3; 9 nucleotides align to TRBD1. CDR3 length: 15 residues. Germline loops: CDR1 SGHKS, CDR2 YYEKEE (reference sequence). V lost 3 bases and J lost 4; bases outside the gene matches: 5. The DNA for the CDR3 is TGTGCCAGCAGCTCAACAGGGGGCTTCGGAAACACCATATATTTT. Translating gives CASSSTGGFGNTIYF.

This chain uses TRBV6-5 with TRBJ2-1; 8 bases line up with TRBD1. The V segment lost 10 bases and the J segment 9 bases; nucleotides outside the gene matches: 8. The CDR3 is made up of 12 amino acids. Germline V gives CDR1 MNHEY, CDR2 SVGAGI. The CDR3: CATRTGKSEQFF. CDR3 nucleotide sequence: TGTGCCACGCGGACAGGGAAAAGTGAGCAGTTCTTC.

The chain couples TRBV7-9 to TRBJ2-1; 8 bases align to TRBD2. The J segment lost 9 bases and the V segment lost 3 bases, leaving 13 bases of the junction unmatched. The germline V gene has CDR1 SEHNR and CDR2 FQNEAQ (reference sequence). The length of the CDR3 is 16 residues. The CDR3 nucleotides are TGTGCCAGCAGCTTCCGACGGGAGGGCCAGGACAGTGAGCAGTTCTTC. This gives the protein CASSFRREGQDSEQFF.

DNA for the CDR3: TGTGCCAGCAGCCCCGACAGAACAGAGACCCAGTACTTC. Its protein product is CASSPDRTETQYF. J is TRBJ2-5 and V is TRBV7-8; D might be TRBD1 (5 bases). Germline CDR1 and CDR2: SGHVS and FQNEAQ. V lost 5 bases and J 4 bases, leaving 11 bases between the germline ends. The CDR3 has 13 amino acids.

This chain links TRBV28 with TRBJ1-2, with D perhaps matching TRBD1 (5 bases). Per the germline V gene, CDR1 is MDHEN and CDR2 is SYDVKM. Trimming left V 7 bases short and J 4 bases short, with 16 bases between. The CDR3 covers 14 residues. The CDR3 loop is CASNPAGPVYGYTF. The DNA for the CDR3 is TGTGCCAGCAACCCCGCGGGGCCAGTCTATGGCTACACCTTC.

In DNA, the CDR3 is TGCGCCAGCAGCCCTGGACAGGTAAGGAACACTGAAGCTTTCTTT. It specifies CASSPGQVRNTEAFF. This chain joins TRBV4-3 and TRBJ1-1; 7 nucleotides match TRBD1. This CDR3 has 15 residues. J lost 1 base, V lost 4 bases, and 6 bases had no gene match. Germline CDR1 and CDR2: LGHNA and YSLEER.

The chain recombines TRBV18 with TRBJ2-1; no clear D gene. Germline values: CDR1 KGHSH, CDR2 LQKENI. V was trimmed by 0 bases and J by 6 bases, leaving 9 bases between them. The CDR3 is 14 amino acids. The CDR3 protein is CASSPPSNSNEQFF. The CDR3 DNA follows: TGTGCCAGCTCACCACCGTCCAACAGCAATGAGCAGTTCTTC.

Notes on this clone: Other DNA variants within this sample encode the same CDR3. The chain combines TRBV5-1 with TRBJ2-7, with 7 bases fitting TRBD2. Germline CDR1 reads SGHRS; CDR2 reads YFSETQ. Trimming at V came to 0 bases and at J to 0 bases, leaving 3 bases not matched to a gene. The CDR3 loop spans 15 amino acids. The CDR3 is CASSLAGGSSYEQYF. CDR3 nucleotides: TGCGCCAGCAGCTTGGCCGGCGGGAGCTCCTACGAGCAGTACTTC.

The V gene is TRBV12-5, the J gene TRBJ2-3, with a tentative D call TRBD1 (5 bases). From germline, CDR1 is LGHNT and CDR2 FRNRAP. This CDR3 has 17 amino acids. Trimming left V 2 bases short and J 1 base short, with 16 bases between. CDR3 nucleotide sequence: TGTGCTAGTGGTTTGTTCTCAGGGTGGGGCGGCACAGATACGCAGTATTTT. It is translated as CASGLFSGWGGTDTQYF.

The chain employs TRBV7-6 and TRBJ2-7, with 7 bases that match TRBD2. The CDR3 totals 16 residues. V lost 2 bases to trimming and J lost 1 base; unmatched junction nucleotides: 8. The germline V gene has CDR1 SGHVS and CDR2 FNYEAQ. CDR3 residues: CASSLLTSLESYEQYF. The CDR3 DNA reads TGTGCCAGCAGCTTACTGACTAGCCTCGAGTCCTACGAGCAGTACTTC.

The CDR3 region is CASSLVGDIDIEQYF. The DNA of the CDR3 is TGTGCCAGCAGCTTAGTAGGGGATATTGATATCGAGCAGTACTTC. This chain uses TRBV13 with TRBJ2-7, with a weak D call TRBD1 (5 bases). The germline CDR1 and CDR2 sequences are PRHDT and FYEKMQ (reference sequence). Trimming stripped 1 base from V and 6 bases from J, with 16 bases between. The CDR3 length is 15 residues.

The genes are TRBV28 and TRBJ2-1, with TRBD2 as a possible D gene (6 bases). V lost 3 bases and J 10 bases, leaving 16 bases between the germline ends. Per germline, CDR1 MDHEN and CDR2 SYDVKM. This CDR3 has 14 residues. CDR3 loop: CASSLRGLLSEQFF. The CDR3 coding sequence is TGTGCCAGCAGTTTGAGGGGACTCTTAAGCGAGCAGTTCTTC.

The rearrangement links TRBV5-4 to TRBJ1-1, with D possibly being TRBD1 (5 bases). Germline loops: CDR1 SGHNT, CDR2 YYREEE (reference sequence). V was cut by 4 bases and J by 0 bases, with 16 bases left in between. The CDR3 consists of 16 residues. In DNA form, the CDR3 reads TGTGCCAGCAGCAAACCTGGTAGCAGGGTGAACACTGAAGCTTTCTTT. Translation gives CASSKPGSRVNTEAFF.

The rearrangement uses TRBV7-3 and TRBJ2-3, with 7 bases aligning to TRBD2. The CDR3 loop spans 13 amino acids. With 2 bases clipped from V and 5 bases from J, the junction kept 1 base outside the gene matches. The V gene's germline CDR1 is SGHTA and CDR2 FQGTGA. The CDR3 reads CASSLAGEDTQYF. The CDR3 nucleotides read TGTGCCAGCAGCTTAGCGGGGGAAGATACGCAGTATTTT.